This TCR beta chain was retrieved from a study of blood T cell repertoires in COVID-19. This table comes from immunoSEQ multiplex PCR, and its TCRdb copy is limited to in-frame clones, with some not included. The sample contains tens of thousands of clones, over 80% of which appear only once. This sequence was found in a human donor in a cohort sampled during active COVID-19. The sequencing input was peripheral blood.

The CDR3 spells CASKRTLDEQYF. CDR3 bases: TGTGCCAGCAAAAGGACATTGGACGAGCAGTACTTC. V gene TRBV12-3 or TRBV12-4 combines with J gene TRBJ2-7, with D perhaps matching TRBD1 (5 bases). V lost 7 bases and J 5 bases, leaving 12 bases between the germline ends. The CDR3 has 12 residues.